This T cell receptor beta chain emerged from a study of sequential checkpoint blockade in melanoma. Across the whole study: After both sequences, patients received maintenance nivolumab.

Indicated treatment: randomized to nivolumab then ipilimumab (arm A) or the reverse (arm B). From thawed PBMCs, live CD3+CD8+ cells negative for CD19 and CD56 were sorted. Assay used: immunoSEQ multiplex PCR; TCRdb lists only in-frame clones, some missing. The sample contains about 30,000 clones, about 72% of which appear only once. V was cut by 6 bases and J by 0 bases, with 5 bases left in between. The germline V gene encodes CDR1 SGHAT and CDR2 FQNNGV. The CDR3 loop spans 13 amino acids. The sequenced sample was CD8+ T cells sorted from blood (inferred from file names), obtained from a patient given nivolumab and ipilimumab in sequence. The chain combines TRBV11-2 with TRBJ1-4; D ambiguous. This clonotype was obtained from a human donor with melanoma. The CDR3 is CASSQATNEKLFF. The DNA of the CDR3 is TGTGCCAGCAGTCAGGCAACTAATGAAAAACTGTTTTTT.